This is a list of T cell receptor beta chains from one sample in a study of blood T cell repertoires in COVID-19. Sequenced by immunoSEQ multiplex PCR; TCRdb stores in-frame clones only, minus some. Of some 490,000 clones listed, 70% to 90% are singletons. Material: peripheral blood. The receptors were sampled from a human donor in a cohort sampled during active COVID-19. The CDR3 runs from the conserved cysteine through the conserved F or W. D genes are given only for firm matches. A row's size may be missing; if present it is once, few, many or a size class.

size	D	V	J	DNA	CDR3
-	TRBD2	TRBV12-5	TRBJ2-7	TGTGCTAGTGGGCAGGGAGGGGAGCAGTACTTC	CASGQGGEQYF
-	TRBD1	TRBV19	TRBJ1-2	TGTGCCAGTAGTACAGTGATAGGGGGCGCGATCAACTATGGCTACACCTTC	CASSTVIGGAINYGYTF
-	-	TRBV4-2	TRBJ2-2	TGTGCCAGCAGCCAAGAGATGGGCTCAAACACCGGGGAGCTGTTTTTT	CASSQEMGSNTGELFF
-	-	TRBV5-4	TRBJ1-2	TGTGCCAGCAGCTTGATCGGTGCACAGGGCTATGGCTACACCTTC	CASSLIGAQGYGYTF
few	-	TRBV29-1	TRBJ2-2	TGCAGTACCCCCAGTGAGGTCTCTGAAGGGGAGCTGTTTTTT	CSTPSEVSEGELFF
-	TRBD1	TRBV5-1	TRBJ1-6	TGCGCCAGCAGCGACGGGACAGCCTCACCCCTCCACTTT	CASSDGTASPLHF
-	-	TRBV27	TRBJ2-1	TGTGCCAGCAGTTTATCGACTACCTGGGGCAATGAGCAGTTCTTC	CASSLSTTWGNEQFF
-	TRBD1	TRBV19	TRBJ1-1	TGTGCCAGTAGTATTAACCTCAGGGGGGCGACTGAAGCTTTCTTT	CASSINLRGATEAFF
-	TRBD1	TRBV19	TRBJ1-5	TGTGCCAGTAGTACCGGGACAGGGGGCCTGGGGCCCCAGCATTTT	CASSTGTGGLGPQHF
-	TRBD2	TRBV7-2	TRBJ2-5	TGTGCCAGCAGCCCCTCTAGCGGAGGCCCCCAGTACTTC	CASSPSSGGPQYF
-	-	TRBV9	TRBJ1-4	TGTGCCAGCCCCCCTGGGGGGGGGCGTGAAAAACTGTTTTTT	CASPPGGGREKLFF
-	-	TRBV6-5	TRBJ2-2	TGTGCCAGCACCGGTGCTAGCTTGGCCGGGGAGCTGTTTTTT	CASTGASLAGELFF
once	-	TRBV25-1	TRBJ1-4	TGTGCCAGCAGTGATCTGACAGCAACTAATGAAAAACTGTTTTTT	CASSDLTATNEKLFF
-	-	TRBV19	TRBJ2-6	TGTGCCAGTAGTATGGGTGCCCGCAGGGGCTCTGGGGCCAACGTCCTGACTTTC	CASSMGARRGSGANVLTF
-	TRBD1	TRBV11-1	TRBJ2-3	TGTGCCAGCAGCCCCGTACAGGGGGGATTCACAGATACGCAGTATTTT	CASSPVQGGFTDTQYF
-	TRBD1	TRBV9	TRBJ1-5	TGTGCCAGCAGCCCTCGAGGGGGCAGGGGGAAGTCGAGCAATCAGCCCCAGCATTTT	CASSPRGGRGKSSNQPQHF
-	TRBD1	TRBV28	TRBJ2-7	TGTGCCAGCCGTAGGACAGGGGAGATCTACGAGCAGTACTTC	CASRRTGEIYEQYF
-	TRBD1	TRBV6-5	TRBJ1-2	TGTGCCAGCAGTTTCAGGGGGCCCGATGCCTATGGCTACACCTTC	CASSFRGPDAYGYTF
once	TRBD2	TRBV28	TRBJ2-7	TGTGCCAGCAGTTTTGCGACTAGCGGACACTACGAGCAGTACTTC	CASSFATSGHYEQYF
-	TRBD2	TRBV30	TRBJ2-6	TGTGCCTGGATTAAAACGGGGGGTATATCTGGGGCCAACGTCCTGACTTTC	CAWIKTGGISGANVLTF
-	-	TRBV19	TRBJ1-2	TGTGCCAGTAGTATATGGGGCCTGACTGGGGATGGCTACACCTTC	CASSIWGLTGDGYTF
-	-	TRBV10-3	TRBJ2-2	TGTGCCATCAGTGAGCAACAGGGTTTTTCGGCCGGGGAGCTGTTTTTT	CAISEQQGFSAGELFF
once	TRBD1	TRBV7-3	TRBJ1-3	TGTGCCAGCAGCTCGACAGGGTCTGGAAACACCATATATTTT	CASSSTGSGNTIYF
-	TRBD2	TRBV18	TRBJ2-2	TGTGCCAGCTCACCTTTGAGCGGGACCCTCACCGGGGAGCTGTTTTTT	CASSPLSGTLTGELFF
-	-	TRBV25-1	TRBJ2-3	TGTGCCAGCAGTGAATACGGACTTAATACGCAGTATTTT	CASSEYGLNTQYF
-	-	TRBV3-1/TRBV3-2	TRBJ1-2	TGTGCCAGCAGCCCGACGGGATATGGCTACACCTTC	CASSPTGYGYTF
-	-	TRBV18	TRBJ2-7	TGTGCCAGCTCACCCTCATCCAGAGGCGAGCAGTACTTC	CASSPSSRGEQYF
-	-	TRBV27	TRBJ1-1	TGTGCCAGCAGTTTTCGAGGCCTGAACACTGAAGCTTTCTTT	CASSFRGLNTEAFF
-	-	TRBV25-1	TRBJ2-7	TGTGCCAGCAGTGAAGGTTGGGAGAGCTTTTACGAGCAGTACTTC	CASSEGWESFYEQYF
-	-	TRBV19	TRBJ2-1	TGTGCCAGTAGTATAAGGGCGGGCGGAAGCAATGAGCAGTTCTTC	CASSIRAGGSNEQFF
-	TRBD2	TRBV4-2	TRBJ2-5	TGTGCCAGCAGCCCCGGGGGGTGGCAAGAGACCCAGTACTTC	CASSPGGWQETQYF